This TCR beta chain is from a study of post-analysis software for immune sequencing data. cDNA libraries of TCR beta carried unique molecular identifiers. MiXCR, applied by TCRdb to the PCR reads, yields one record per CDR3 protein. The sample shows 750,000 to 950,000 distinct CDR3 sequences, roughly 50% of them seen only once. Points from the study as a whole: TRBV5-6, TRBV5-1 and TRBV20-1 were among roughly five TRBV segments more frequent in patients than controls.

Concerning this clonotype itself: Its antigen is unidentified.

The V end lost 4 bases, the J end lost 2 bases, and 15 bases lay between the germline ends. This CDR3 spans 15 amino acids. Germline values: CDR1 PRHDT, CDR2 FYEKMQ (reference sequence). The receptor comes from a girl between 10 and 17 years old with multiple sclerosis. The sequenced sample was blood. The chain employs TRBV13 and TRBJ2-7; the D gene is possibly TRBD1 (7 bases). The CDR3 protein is CASSYAGQRPYEQYF. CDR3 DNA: TGTGCCAGCAGCTACGCGGGACAGAGGCCCTACGAGCAGTACTTC.